A single sample gave rise to the 18 T cell receptor beta chains below, sequenced in a study of T cell responses to AZD1222 COVID-19 vaccine. The repertoire was sequenced with immunoSEQ multiplex PCR; TCRdb's copy has only in-frame clones and lacks some. Of approximately 50,000 clones listed, approximately 86% are singletons. The input for sequencing was peripheral blood, taken 28 days after the second AZD1222 dose. These receptors were taken from an adult who received the AZD1222 COVID-19 vaccine.

The V gene is TRBV2, the J gene TRBJ2-5, with 8 bases lining up with TRBD2. CDR1 is SNHLY, CDR2 FYNNEI, per germline. The CDR3 is made up of 15 amino acids. Trimming removed 7 bases from V and 2 bases from J; junction bases left unmatched: 9. The chain's CDR3 is CASTVSGGAQETQYF. Here the CDR3 DNA reads TGTGCCAGCACCGTAAGCGGGGGCGCACAAGAGACCCAGTACTTC.

The chain couples TRBV5-5 to TRBJ2-3, with D perhaps matching TRBD1 (5 bases). Germline assignment: CDR1 SGHKS and CDR2 YYEKEE (reference sequence). V dropped 4 bases and J dropped 0 bases, with 18 bases sitting between them. The length of the CDR3 is 17 residues. For the CDR3, the DNA is TGTGCCAGCAGCATTCTTTTCAGGGTAGCTAGCACAGATACGCAGTATTTT. Translating it yields CASSILFRVASTDTQYF.

V gene TRBV2 combines with J gene TRBJ1-3; the D gene is possibly TRBD1 (6 bases). There are 15 residues in the CDR3. CDR1 is SNHLY and CDR2 is FYNNEI in the germline V gene. With 7 bases removed from V and 4 bases from J, the gap between germline ends came to 17 bases. This CDR3 reads CASTLKQGAGNTIYF. The CDR3 DNA sequence: TGTGCCAGCACCCTCAAACAGGGAGCCGGAAACACCATATATTTT. The full variable domain, its missing parts supplied by reference TRBV2 and TRBJ1-3, is EPEVTQTPSHQVTQMGQEVILRCVPISNHLYFYWYRQILGQKVEFLVSFYNNEISEKSEIFDDQFSVERPDGSNFTLKIRSTKLEDSAMYFCASTLKQGAGNTIYFGEGSWLTVV.

This clone showed up just once. This chain links TRBV5-4 with TRBJ1-2, with D possibly being TRBD1 (5 bases). The germline V and J ends were trimmed by 3 bases and 8 bases, with 17 bases remaining between them. From germline, CDR1 is SGHNT and CDR2 YYREEE (reference sequence). This CDR3 has 14 amino acids. The CDR3 coding sequence is TGTGCCAGCAGCTCTGGGTCAGGGTCATCGGGCTACACCTTC. This codes for CASSSGSGSSGYTF.

Notes on this clone: One end of the junction is discordant with germline, which a read error may explain. DNA of the CDR3: TGTGCCAGCAATGAAGACGGTGGGTCGGCCCAGCATTTT. Translation gives CASNEDGGSAQHF. The rearrangement joins TRBV6-1 to TRBJ1-5; D ambiguous. Per germline, CDR1 MNHNS and CDR2 SASEGT. The CDR3 loop spans 13 amino acids.

The gene calls are TRBV11-2 and TRBJ2-3, with no clear D. CDR1 is SGHAT and CDR2 is FQNNGV in the germline V gene. Trimming left V 5 bases short and J 0 bases short, with 12 bases between. This CDR3 is 15 amino acids long. CDR3 nucleotides: TGTGCCAGCAGCCCTCGGACGGTTAGCACAGATACGCAGTATTTT. This translates into CASSPRTVSTDTQYF.

This chain uses TRBV7-8 with TRBJ1-2; D is unclear. The CDR3 runs to 13 residues. V was cut by 2 bases and J by 6 bases, with 10 bases left in between. The germline V gene has CDR1 SGHVS and CDR2 FQNEAQ. CDR3 sequence: CASSLQRPNGYTF. For the CDR3, the DNA is TGTGCCAGCAGCTTACAGCGACCTAATGGCTACACCTTC.

This chain uses TRBV7-2 with TRBJ2-7; 11 bases line up with TRBD2. The CDR3 covers 18 residues. V trimming: 6 bases; J trimming: 4 bases; junction bases outside the gene matches: 17. Germline V CDR1 and CDR2: SGHTA, FQGNSA. The chain's CDR3 is CASSLLAGEGVWEYEQYF. CDR3 coding DNA: TGTGCCAGCAGTTTACTAGCGGGAGAGGGGGTTTGGGAATACGAGCAGTACTTC.

This chain uses TRBV19 with TRBJ1-5, with TRBD1 identical over 9 bases. Per the germline V gene, CDR1 is LNHDA and CDR2 is SQIVND (reference sequence). The CDR3 runs to 15 residues. The trim removed 7 bases at V and 1 base at J, leaving 5 bases unmatched. The CDR3 region is CASIGTGRSNQPQHF. The CDR3, as DNA: TGTGCCAGTATAGGGACAGGGAGAAGCAATCAGCCCCAGCATTTT. The variable domain in full, completed from reference TRBV19 and TRBJ1-5, reads DGGITQSPKYLFRKEGQNVTLSCEQNLNHDAMYWYRQDPGQGLRLIYYSQIVNDFQKGDIAEGYSVSREKKESFPLTVTSAQKNPTAFYLCASIGTGRSNQPQHFGDGTRLSIL.

The chain joins TRBV10-3 to TRBJ1-4, with D uncertain. Germline values: CDR1 ENHRY, CDR2 SYGVKD. The CDR3 covers 13 residues. Between the trimmed V and J ends, which lost 6 bases and 2 bases, there was a span of 7 bases. CDR3: CAIRQYTNEKLFF. The CDR3 DNA follows: TGTGCCATCAGACAGTACACTAATGAAAAACTGTTTTTT.

This chain joins TRBV7-2 and TRBJ1-6, with D uncertain. The CDR3 covers 15 residues. In germline, CDR1 is SGHTA, CDR2 FQGNSA. V shed 6 bases and J shed 4 bases, with 13 bases lying between them. In DNA form, the CDR3 reads TGTGCCAGCAGTTCAGTGGGCCTTTATAATTCACCCCTCCACTTT. It yields the protein CASSSVGLYNSPLHF.

This chain joins TRBV29-1 and TRBJ2-2; 11 bases match TRBD2. V trimming: 7 bases; J trimming: 7 bases; junction bases outside the gene matches: 11. The germline CDR1 and CDR2 sequences are SQVTM and ANQGSEA. The CDR3 has 15 amino acids. CDR3 nucleotide sequence: TGCAGCGCCGTGACTAGCGGGACCTACGGCGGGGAGCTGTTTTTT. Encoded protein: CSAVTSGTYGGELFF.

V is TRBV28 and J is TRBJ1-2; D unresolved. Per germline, CDR1 MDHEN and CDR2 SYDVKM. Trimming left V 1 base short and J 6 bases short, with 12 bases between. This CDR3 region has 14 residues. The CDR3 coding sequence is TGTGCCAGCAGTTTATCTGGACTAGGGAATGGCTACACCTTC. Protein sequence: CASSLSGLGNGYTF.

This chain connects TRBV19 to TRBJ1-6; D may be TRBD1 (5 bases). The CDR3 has 14 amino acids. Trimming took 6 bases from V and 5 from J, leaving 11 bases between them. Germline loops: CDR1 LNHDA, CDR2 SQIVND (reference sequence). CDR3 nucleotide sequence: TGTGCCAGTAGCAGGGACGGGAATAATTCACCCCTCCACTTT. It encodes CASSRDGNNSPLHF.

This clone was counted a single time. This chain uses TRBV5-1 with TRBJ2-3; D could derive from TRBD1 or TRBD2 (5 bases each). Germline V gives CDR1 SGHRS, CDR2 YFSETQ. CDR3 length: 15 residues. V lost 2 bases to trimming and J lost 6 bases, with 16 bases between them. CDR3 region: CASSLPDPGRDTQYF. DNA for the CDR3: TGCGCCAGCAGCTTACCGGACCCGGGACGGGATACGCAGTATTTT.

The CDR3 sequence is CASSLQRNTEAFF. The CDR3 DNA reads as TGTGCCAGCAGTTTACAGCGGAACACTGAAGCTTTCTTT. This rearrangement joins TRBV12-3 or TRBV12-4 to TRBJ1-1; no clear D. The germline V and J ends were trimmed by 2 bases and 1 base, with 5 bases remaining between them. This CDR3 region has 13 residues.

This clone has only a few counts. The rearrangement joins TRBV18 to TRBJ2-7; D might be TRBD1 (6 bases). The V gene lost 0 bases and the J gene lost 3 bases, with 12 bases spanning the gap. This CDR3 has 15 amino acids. CDR1 KGHSH and CDR2 LQKENI come from the germline V gene. The CDR3 loop is CASSPPHVRGYEQYF. Here the CDR3 DNA reads TGTGCCAGCTCACCACCGCACGTCAGGGGCTACGAGCAGTACTTC.

The V gene is TRBV5-1, the J gene TRBJ2-3, with TRBD1 as a possible D gene (5 bases). From germline, CDR1 is SGHRS and CDR2 YFSETQ. CDR3 length: 15 amino acids. The V and J ends lost 0 bases and 6 bases respectively, with 14 bases between them. The CDR3 loop reads CASSLATGKGDTQYF. As DNA, the CDR3 is TGCGCCAGCAGCTTGGCTACAGGAAAGGGGGATACGCAGTATTTT.